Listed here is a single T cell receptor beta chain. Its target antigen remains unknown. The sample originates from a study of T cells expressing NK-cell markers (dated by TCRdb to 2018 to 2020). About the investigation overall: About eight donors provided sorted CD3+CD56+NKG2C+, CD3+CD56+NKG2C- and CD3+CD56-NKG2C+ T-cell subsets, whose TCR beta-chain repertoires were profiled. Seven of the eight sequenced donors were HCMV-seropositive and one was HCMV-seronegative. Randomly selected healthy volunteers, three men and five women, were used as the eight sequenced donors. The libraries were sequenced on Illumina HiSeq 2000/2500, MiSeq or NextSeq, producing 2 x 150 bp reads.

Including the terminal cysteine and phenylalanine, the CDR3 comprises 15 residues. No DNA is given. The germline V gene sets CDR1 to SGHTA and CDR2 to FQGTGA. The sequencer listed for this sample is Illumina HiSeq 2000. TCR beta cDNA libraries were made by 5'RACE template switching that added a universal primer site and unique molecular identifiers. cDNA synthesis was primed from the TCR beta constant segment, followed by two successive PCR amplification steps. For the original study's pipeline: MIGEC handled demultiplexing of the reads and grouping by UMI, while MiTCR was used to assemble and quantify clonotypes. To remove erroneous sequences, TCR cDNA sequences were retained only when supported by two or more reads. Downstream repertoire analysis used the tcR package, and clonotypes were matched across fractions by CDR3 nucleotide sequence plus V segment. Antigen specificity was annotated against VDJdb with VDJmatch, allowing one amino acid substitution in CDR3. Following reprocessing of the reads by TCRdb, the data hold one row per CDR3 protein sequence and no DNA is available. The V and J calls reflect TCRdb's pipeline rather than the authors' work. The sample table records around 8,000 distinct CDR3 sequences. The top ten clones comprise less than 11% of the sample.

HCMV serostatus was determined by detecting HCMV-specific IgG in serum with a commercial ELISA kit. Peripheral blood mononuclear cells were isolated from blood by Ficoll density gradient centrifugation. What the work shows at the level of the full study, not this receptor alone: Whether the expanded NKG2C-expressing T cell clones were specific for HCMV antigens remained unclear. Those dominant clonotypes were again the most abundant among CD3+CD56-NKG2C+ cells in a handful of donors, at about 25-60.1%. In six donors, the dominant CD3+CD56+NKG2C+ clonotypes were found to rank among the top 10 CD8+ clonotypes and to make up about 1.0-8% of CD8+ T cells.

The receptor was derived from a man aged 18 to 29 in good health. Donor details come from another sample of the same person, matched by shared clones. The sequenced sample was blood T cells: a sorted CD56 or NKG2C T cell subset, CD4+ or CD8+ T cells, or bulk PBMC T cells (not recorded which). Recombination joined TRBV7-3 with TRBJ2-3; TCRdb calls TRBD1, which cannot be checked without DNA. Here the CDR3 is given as CASSPHGTSGDTQYF.